This T cell receptor (beta chain) originates from a study of T and B cells in COVID-19 patients. Study-level information: Critical illness requiring mechanical ventilation or extracorporeal membrane oxygenation affected about 55% of the roughly 20 active-infection patients. General observations from the study: Clonality of TRB repertoires was high in active COVID-19; recovery brought above-healthy diversity and richness. Sorted SARS-CoV-2-responsive or tetramer+ T cells and CD4+, regulatory and CD8+ subsets were not yet sequenced.

This clonotype is medium-sized. No antigen is known for it. TRB rearrangements were amplified by multiplex PCR with BIOMED2 TRB-A/B primers. TCRdb recomputed calls from the multiplex PCR reads with MiXCR, one row per CDR3 protein. This sample has a few thousand distinct CDR3 sequences, with 20% to 25% found just once. Each TRB amplification used 250-500 ng of genomic DNA from blood. The sequenced material came from blood. This sequence was found in a human donor with active COVID-19.

DNA for the CDR3: TGTGCCAGCAGTTCGGGCGGTCGGACCTACGAGCAGTACTTC. This translates into CASSSGGRTYEQYF. J is TRBJ2-7 and V is TRBV6-2 or TRBV6-3, with D unresolved. Germline values: CDR1 MNHEY, CDR2 SVGEGT. CDR3 length: 14 residues. Trimming removed 4 bases from V and 2 bases from J, with 12 bases in between.